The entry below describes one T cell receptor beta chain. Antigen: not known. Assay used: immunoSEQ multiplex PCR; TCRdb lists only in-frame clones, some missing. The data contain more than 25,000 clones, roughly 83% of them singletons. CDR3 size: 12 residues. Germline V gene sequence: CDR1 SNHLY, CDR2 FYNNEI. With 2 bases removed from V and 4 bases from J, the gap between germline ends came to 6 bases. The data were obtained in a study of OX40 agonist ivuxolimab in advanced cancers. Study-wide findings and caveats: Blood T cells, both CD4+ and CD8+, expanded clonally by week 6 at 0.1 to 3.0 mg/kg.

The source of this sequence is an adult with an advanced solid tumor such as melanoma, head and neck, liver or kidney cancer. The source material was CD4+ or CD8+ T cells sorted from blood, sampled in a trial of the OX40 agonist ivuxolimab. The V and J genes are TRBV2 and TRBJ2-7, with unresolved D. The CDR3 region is CASSETAYEQYF. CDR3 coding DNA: TGTGCCAGCAGTGAAACCGCGTACGAGCAGTACTTC.